Sequencing of this TCR beta chain was carried out in a study of shared clonotypes between healthy human individuals. At the level of the study: The donor pool was made up of two women and a few men aged 18 to 49.

As regards this clone: Its specificity is not known.

Study outcomes and limitations: With a few donors compared, roughly 4.9% of naive CD4 clonotypes were shared.

Terminally differentiated effector memory CD45RA+ cells were left out of the naive CD8 fraction, which was CD45RO-negative and positively selected for CCR7. Within Nashville, Tennessee resided all donors, each a Caucasian adult. The CDR3 has 13 residues. Germline CDR1 SNHLY, CDR2 FYNNEI. V was shortened by 3 bases and J by 9 bases, with 11 bases between the two germline ends. The assay was immunoSEQ multiplex PCR, and TCRdb's table has in-frame clones only and misses some. The sample has about 1,800,000 clones, approximately 94% seen once. This clonotype was sampled from a man aged 18 to 30 in good health. Sequencing used naive CD8+ T cells sorted from blood. The gene calls are TRBV2 and TRBJ2-2; D is unresolved. The CDR3 DNA is TGTGCCAGCAGTGACCCCTCCAGCCGGGAGCTGTTTTTT. It encodes CASSDPSSRELFF.